These 29 T cell receptor beta chains were sequenced from one sample in a study of blood T cell repertoires in COVID-19. Libraries were prepared by immunoSEQ multiplex PCR; TCRdb keeps only in-frame clonotypes and omits some of them. The sample shows tens of thousands of clones, roughly 90% of them seen only once. The sequenced material came from peripheral blood. These receptors originate from a human donor in a cohort sampled during active COVID-19.

The V and J genes are TRBV9 and TRBJ2-1; TRBD1 matches at 10 bases. This CDR3 has 13 amino acids. Trimming removed 7 bases from V and 6 bases from J; junction bases left unmatched: 4. Per the germline V gene, CDR1 is SGDLS and CDR2 is YYNGEE. CDR3: CASGDRGGNEQFF. CDR3 nucleotides: TGTGCCAGCGGGGACAGGGGTGGCAATGAGCAGTTCTTC.

This clone was recorded only once. The chain uses TRBV7-8 and TRBJ1-4; 8 positions agree with TRBD1. CDR1 and CDR2 from the germline V gene are SGHVS and FQNEAQ. V lost 4 bases and J lost 4; bases outside the gene matches: 5. The CDR3 length is 15 residues. CDR3 bases: TGTGCCAGCAGCTCCACACAGGGGGTTAATGAAAAACTGTTTTTT. Protein sequence: CASSSTQGVNEKLFF.

The chain uses TRBV6-6 and TRBJ2-3, with D unclear. V dropped 2 bases and J dropped 2 bases, with 8 bases sitting between them. Germline V gives CDR1 MNHNY, CDR2 SVGAGI (reference sequence). CDR3 length: 14 residues. CDR3: CASSYGPLTDTQYF. CDR3 in DNA: TGTGCCAGCAGTTACGGGCCACTCACAGATACGCAGTATTTT.

V usage is TRBV6-2 or TRBV6-3 and J usage is TRBJ2-7; D is perhaps TRBD1 (5 bases). CDR3 length: 13 residues. From germline, CDR1 is MNHEY and CDR2 SVGEGT. Trimming took 6 bases from V and 2 from J, leaving 11 bases between them. CDR3 DNA: TGTGCCAGCAGCTGGACATCCCCCTACGAGCAGTACTTC. Residues: CASSWTSPYEQYF.

V and J are TRBV7-9 and TRBJ2-1; 9 bases agree with TRBD1. The V and J ends lost 5 bases and 14 bases, in that order; junction bases with no gene match: 7. Germline V gives CDR1 SEHNR, CDR2 FQNEAQ (reference sequence). The CDR3 has 12 residues. This chain's CDR3 is CASSDGTGNKFF. CDR3 in DNA: TGTGCCAGCAGCGACGGGACAGGGAATAAGTTCTTC.

This chain connects TRBV6-5 to TRBJ2-7, with a tentative D call TRBD1 (5 bases). Trimming removed 0 bases from V and 0 bases from J, with 12 bases in between. Per germline, CDR1 MNHEY and CDR2 SVGAGI. The CDR3 loop spans 16 amino acids. The CDR3 coding sequence is TGTGCCAGCAGTTACTCACGAAGGGGCCGCTCCTACGAGCAGTACTTC. Its translation is CASSYSRRGRSYEQYF.

This chain links TRBV7-2 with TRBJ2-6; D is uncertain. Germline lookup yields CDR1 SGHTA and CDR2 FQGNSA. Trimming pared 6 bases from V and 0 bases from J, leaving 9 bases between. The CDR3 runs 15 residues. The CDR3 protein is CASRRMSSGANVLTF. CDR3 DNA: TGTGCCAGCAGGAGGATGAGCTCTGGGGCCAACGTCCTGACTTTC. Full variable domain (rest looked up from reference TRBV7-2 and TRBJ2-6): GAGVSQSPSNKVTEKGKDVELRCDPISGHTALYWYRQSLGQGLEFLIYFQGNSAPDKSGLPSDRFSAERTGGSVSTLTIQRTQQEDSAVYLCASRRMSSGANVLTFGAGSRLTVL.

The rearrangement joins TRBV5-1 to TRBJ2-7, with a weak D call TRBD2 (5 bases). The CDR3 is 12 amino acids. V gave up 4 bases and J gave up 6 bases, with 11 bases separating them. The germline V gene has CDR1 SGHRS and CDR2 YFSETQ. CDR3 coding DNA: TGCGCCAGCAGCCGGGAACGGTCCGAGCAGTACTTC. It specifies CASSRERSEQYF.

This rearrangement joins TRBV4-3 to TRBJ2-3, with 12 nucleotides matching TRBD2. Germline V gene data show CDR1 as LGHNA and CDR2 as YSLEER. The V segment lost 7 bases and the J segment 4 bases; nucleotides outside the gene matches: 9. The CDR3 contains 16 residues. CDR3: CASTLTSGSFADTQYF. The DNA of the CDR3 is TGCGCCAGCACCTTGACTAGCGGGAGTTTTGCAGATACGCAGTATTTT.

J is TRBJ2-7 and V is TRBV19; a weak D match, TRBD2 (5 bases). This CDR3 has 15 residues. In germline, CDR1 is LNHDA, CDR2 SQIVND (reference sequence). Trimming took 5 bases from V and 6 from J, leaving 20 bases between them. The CDR3 loop reads CASSFLGSTPGEQYF. CDR3 in DNA: TGTGCCAGTAGTTTCCTGGGGAGCACACCGGGCGAGCAGTACTTC.

The chain is built from TRBV7-2 and TRBJ2-5, with 14 nucleotides matching TRBD2. After removal of 6 bases from V and 4 bases from J, the junction contained 1 base not matched to a gene. CDR1 and CDR2 (germline): SGHTA, FQGNSA. This CDR3 has 14 amino acids. The CDR3 bases are TGTGCCAGCAGGACTAGCGGGGGGGGAGAGACCCAGTACTTC. This translates into CASRTSGGGETQYF. The full variable domain, its missing parts supplied by reference TRBV7-2 and TRBJ2-5, is GAGVSQSPSNKVTEKGKDVELRCDPISGHTALYWYRQSLGQGLEFLIYFQGNSAPDKSGLPSDRFSAERTGGSVSTLTIQRTQQEDSAVYLCASRTSGGGETQYFGPGTRLLVL.

This clone was observed a single time. The chain is built from TRBV7-8 and TRBJ1-2; D gene unclear. Per germline, CDR1 SGHVS and CDR2 FQNEAQ. The CDR3 is made up of 16 amino acids. V lost 4 bases and J lost 7, with 22 bases in between. In nucleotides, the CDR3 is TGTGCCAGCAGCTCGCCCGAAATAACTAGATGGGGTGGCTACACCTTC. Amino acids: CASSSPEITRWGGYTF.

This chain's CDR3 is CASSHAGASYSPLHF. CDR3 DNA sequence: TGCGCCAGCAGCCACGCTGGGGCGAGTTATTCACCCCTCCACTTT. The V call is TRBV5-1, the J call TRBJ1-6; weak D call: TRBD1 (5 bases). The CDR3 extends over 15 amino acids. The germline V gene has CDR1 SGHRS and CDR2 YFSETQ. V dropped 4 bases and J dropped 8 bases, with 16 bases sitting between them.

In its sample, this clone was seen a few times. The chain is built from TRBV7-6 and TRBJ1-3, with D possibly TRBD1 on 6 matching bases. The CDR3 is 15 amino acids. In germline, CDR1 is SGHVS, CDR2 FNYEAQ. Trimming took 3 bases from V and 3 from J, leaving 12 bases between them. CDR3 protein: CASSLQGLGGNTIYF. The CDR3 coding sequence is TGTGCCAGCAGCTTGCAGGGGCTAGGTGGAAACACCATATATTTT. The variable domain in full, with the rest retrieved from reference TRBV7-6 and TRBJ1-3, is GAGVSQSPRYKVTKRGQDVALRCDPISGHVSLYWYRQALGQGPEFLTYFNYEAQQDKSGLPNDRFSAERPEGSISTLTIQRTEQRDSAMYRCASSLQGLGGNTIYFGEGSWLTVV.

The V gene is TRBV18, the J gene TRBJ1-1; D call uncertain. The CDR3 length is 12 residues. Germline V lookup: CDR1 KGHSH, CDR2 LQKENI. Trimming shortened V by 3 bases and J by 3 bases, and 5 bases separated the two germline ends. CDR3 in DNA: TGTGCCAGCTCACCCCGGGACACTGAAGCTTTCTTT. Its translation is CASSPRDTEAFF.

This rearrangement joins TRBV4-2 to TRBJ2-7; the D gene is possibly TRBD2 (6 bases). Trimming pared 1 base from V and 0 bases from J, leaving 7 bases between. The CDR3 length is 14 residues. Germline lookup yields CDR1 LGHNA and CDR2 YNFKEQ. The CDR3 loop is CASSQGGLSYEQYF. As DNA, the CDR3 is TGTGCCAGCAGCCAAGGGGGACTCTCCTACGAGCAGTACTTC.

J is TRBJ2-7 and V is TRBV29-1; perhaps TRBD1 as D (6 bases). CDR3 length: 13 residues. Germline V CDR1 and CDR2: SQVTM, ANQGSEA. Trimming removed 4 bases from V and 3 bases from J, with 13 bases in between. The CDR3 region is CSVAAGVGYEQYF. CDR3 DNA sequence: TGCAGCGTTGCGGCAGGGGTAGGCTACGAGCAGTACTTC.

This chain connects TRBV15 to TRBJ2-7, with 7 bases fitting TRBD1. Germline-derived CDR1 and CDR2 are LNHNV and YYDKDF (reference sequence). CDR3 length: 14 residues. Trimming removed 8 bases from V and 0 bases from J; junction bases left unmatched: 7. The CDR3 nucleotides are TGTGCCACCGCCAACAGGGGCAGCTCCTACGAGCAGTACTTC. It codes for CATANRGSSYEQYF.

This chain uses TRBV5-1 with TRBJ2-3; 7 bases are a match to TRBD2. V gave up 2 bases and J gave up 4 bases; unmatched junction bases: 4. The CDR3 extends over 14 amino acids. Germline V gene data show CDR1 as SGHRS and CDR2 as YFSETQ. This chain's CDR3 is CASSLRLAADTQYF. The CDR3 DNA sequence: TGCGCCAGCAGCTTAAGACTAGCTGCAGATACGCAGTATTTT.

The genes are TRBV11-2 and TRBJ2-5; weak D call: TRBD2 (5 bases). From germline, CDR1 is SGHAT and CDR2 FQNNGV. The CDR3 covers 15 residues. V was clipped by 8 bases and J by 1 base, with 17 bases between them. The CDR3: CASQRAGGSQETQYF. CDR3 nucleotides: TGTGCCAGCCAGCGTGCGGGTGGTTCCCAAGAGACCCAGTACTTC.

This chain uses TRBV19 with TRBJ2-1, with TRBD2 matching 13 bases. This CDR3 region has 18 residues. V shed 1 base, J shed 5 bases, and the junction held 8 bases outside the gene matches. Germline lookup yields CDR1 LNHDA and CDR2 SQIVND (reference sequence). CDR3 protein: CASSIGRTSGGLNNEQFF. DNA of the CDR3: TGTGCCAGTAGTATAGGTCGGACTAGCGGGGGATTGAACAATGAGCAGTTCTTC.

The chain links TRBV5-4 to TRBJ2-2; D gene uncertain. The CDR3 totals 15 residues. The germline V gene encodes CDR1 SGHNT and CDR2 YYREEE (reference sequence). V was clipped by 5 bases and J by 0 bases, with 11 bases between them. In DNA form, the CDR3 reads TGTGCCAGCAGGTCTTGGCAGTCGAACACCGGGGAGCTGTTTTTT. As protein: CASRSWQSNTGELFF.

The chain combines TRBV7-9 with TRBJ1-4; D gene uncertain. Germline assignment: CDR1 SEHNR and CDR2 FQNEAQ (reference sequence). This CDR3 has 14 residues. Trimming left V 4 bases short and J 5 bases short, with 11 bases between. For the CDR3, the DNA is TGTGCCAGCAGCTCAAACCTACCCAATGAAAAACTGTTTTTT. Protein: CASSSNLPNEKLFF.

The J gene is TRBJ2-3, the V gene TRBV7-2; 10 bases line up with TRBD1. CDR3 length: 19 residues. J was trimmed by 0 bases and V by 6 bases; bases with no gene match: 15. Per germline, CDR1 SGHTA and CDR2 FQGNSA. DNA of the CDR3: TGTGCCAGCAGACGAGGGACAGGGGAGGGGTTCGCTAGCACAGATACGCAGTATTTT. As protein: CASRRGTGEGFASTDTQYF.

The chain carries TRBV11-2 and TRBJ2-1, with 13 bases that match TRBD2. From germline, CDR1 is SGHAT and CDR2 FQNNGV. The CDR3 is 15 amino acids. J was trimmed by 9 bases and V by 6 bases; bases with no gene match: 8. CDR3 DNA: TGTGCCAGCAGTCGACTAGCGGGAGGAAACTCTGAGCAGTTCTTC. This gives the protein CASSRLAGGNSEQFF.

CDR3: CASSVGQYGTGTSNEKLFF. The CDR3 region has the DNA TGTGCCAGCAGCGTAGGTCAATACGGGACAGGGACGTCTAATGAAAAACTGTTTTTT. The V call is TRBV9, the J call TRBJ1-4, with TRBD1 identical over 9 bases. Germline V gives CDR1 SGDLS, CDR2 YYNGEE. The CDR3 loop spans 19 amino acids. Germline trimming cut 0 bases from V and 3 bases from J; bases unmatched to any gene: 12. The full variable domain, with the rest looked up from reference TRBV9 and TRBJ1-4, is DSGVTQTPKHLITATGQRVTLRCSPRSGDLSVYWYQQSLDQGLQFLIQYYNGEERAKGNILERFSAQQFPDLHSELNLSSLELGDSALYFCASSVGQYGTGTSNEKLFFGSGTQLSVL.

This clone was recorded only once. J is TRBJ1-5 and V is TRBV7-2, with a weak D call TRBD1 (6 bases). Trimming took off 2 bases at V and 5 bases at J, with 10 bases between the two ends. Per the germline V gene, CDR1 is SGHTA and CDR2 is FQGNSA. The CDR3 has 14 amino acids. Here the CDR3 DNA reads TGTGCCAGCAGCTTACGCAGGGGCCATCAGCCCCAGCATTTT. As protein: CASSLRRGHQPQHF.

This rearrangement joins TRBV9 to TRBJ1-6; D not certain. The germline CDR1 and CDR2 sequences are SGDLS and YYNGEE. V lost 1 base and J lost 8, with 13 bases in between. This CDR3 has 15 amino acids. The CDR3 loop is CASSVSPGSDSPLHF. CDR3 DNA sequence: TGTGCCAGCAGCGTAAGTCCAGGTTCGGATTCACCCCTCCACTTT.

The chain joins TRBV19 to TRBJ2-1, with TRBD1 identical over 10 bases. The CDR3 loop spans 15 amino acids. Germline V gene data show CDR1 as LNHDA and CDR2 as SQIVND (reference sequence). Losses at the gene ends were 4 bases for V and 4 bases for J; bases not matched to a gene: 4. Written as DNA, the CDR3 is TGTGCCAGTAGTACTCCGGGACAGGGGTACAATGAGCAGTTCTTC. Protein product: CASSTPGQGYNEQFF.